Shown below are 5 T cell receptor beta chains from a single sample sequenced in a study of regulatory T cells in long-lasting Graves disease. Both iRepertoire HTBI primers and Arm-PCR of CDR3 regions were used to build the TCR beta libraries. TCRdb called the multiplex PCR reads again in MiXCR, with one record for every CDR3 protein. The profile shows about 530,000 distinct CDR3 sequences, roughly 15% of them singletons. This sample's time point: newly diagnosed GD, antithyroid drugs for less than 3 months. Extracted RNA from PBMCs served as the source of the TCR library. The sample was also reused in another study, on T cells in Graves' hyperthyroidism and ophthalmopathy.

The sequencing here drew on peripheral blood mononuclear cells (PBMCs), taken at new diagnosis, from a patient treated with antithyroid drugs. These TCRs come from a woman aged 40-65 years with Graves disease.

The sample holds many counts of this clonotype. The rearrangement uses TRBV5-1 and TRBJ2-7; 8 positions agree with TRBD1. CDR1 and CDR2 from the germline V gene are SGHRS and YFSETQ. The junction had 5 bases not matched to a gene; V was cut back by 4 bases and J by 5 bases. The CDR3 contains 13 residues. The CDR3 bases are TGCGCCAGCAGCCAAGGACAGGGAGACGAGCAGTACTTC. Translated: CASSQGQGDEQYF.

The chain couples TRBV5-1 to TRBJ1-1; TRBD1 aligns across 10 bases. CDR1 SGHRS and CDR2 YFSETQ come from the germline V gene. This CDR3 has 13 residues. The ends lost 2 bases at V and 11 bases at J; junction bases unmatched: 6. The CDR3 DNA reads as TGCGCCAGCAGCTTAAATCCGGGACAGGGGGCTTTCTTT. Its translation: CASSLNPGQGAFF.

This clonotype turned up a few times. The gene calls are TRBV5-1 and TRBJ2-1; possibly TRBD1 or TRBD2 for D (5 bases each). This CDR3 comprises 15 residues. V shed 4 bases and J shed 1 base, with 12 bases lying between them. CDR1 is SGHRS, CDR2 YFSETQ, per germline. This chain's CDR3 is CASSPGTLSYNEQFF. The CDR3 DNA follows: TGCGCCAGCAGCCCCGGGACGTTATCCTACAATGAGCAGTTCTTC.

This clonotype was counted many times. This sequence joins TRBV16 and TRBJ1-2, with a weak D call TRBD1 (6 bases). The CDR3 has 17 amino acids. Germline V gene lookup returns CDR1 KGHSY and CDR2 FQNENV. V was cut by 0 bases and J by 0 bases, with 14 bases left in between. The CDR3, as DNA: TGTGCCAGCAGCCAATCTGGGCCAGGGGCAGCTAACTATGGCTACACCTTC. This gives the protein CASSQSGPGAANYGYTF.

This clonotype was seen a few times. V usage is TRBV5-1 and J usage is TRBJ1-4; D possibly corresponds to TRBD1 (6 bases). Deletions cut 3 bases from V and 6 bases from J, with 15 bases between. This CDR3 spans 15 amino acids. Germline CDR1 SGHRS, CDR2 YFSETQ. The chain's CDR3 is CASSWGGRTDEKLFF. In DNA, the CDR3 is TGCGCCAGCAGCTGGGGGGGTCGGACAGATGAAAAACTGTTTTTT.